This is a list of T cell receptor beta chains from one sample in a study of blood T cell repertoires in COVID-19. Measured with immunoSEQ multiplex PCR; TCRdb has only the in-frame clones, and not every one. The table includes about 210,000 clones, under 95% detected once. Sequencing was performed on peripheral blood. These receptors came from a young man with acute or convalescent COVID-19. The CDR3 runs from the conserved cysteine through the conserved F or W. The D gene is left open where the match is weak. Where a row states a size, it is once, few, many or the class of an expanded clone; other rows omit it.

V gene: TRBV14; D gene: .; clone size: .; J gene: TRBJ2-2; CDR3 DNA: TGTGCCAGCAGCCAAGCCAGGGGACACACCGGGGAGCTGTTTTTT; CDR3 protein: CASSQARGHTGELFF
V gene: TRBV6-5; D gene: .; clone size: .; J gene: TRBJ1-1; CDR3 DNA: TGTGCCAGTCTCCGATCTCTATACACTGAAGCTTTCTTT; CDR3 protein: CASLRSLYTEAFF
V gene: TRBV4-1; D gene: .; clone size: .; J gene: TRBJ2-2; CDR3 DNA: TGCGCCAGCAGCCTGACTTCCACCGGGGAGCTGTTTTTT; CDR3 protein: CASSLTSTGELFF
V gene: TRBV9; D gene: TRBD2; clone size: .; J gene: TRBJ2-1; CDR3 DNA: TGTGCCAGCAGCGTTAGCGGGAATGAGCAGTTCTTC; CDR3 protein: CASSVSGNEQFF
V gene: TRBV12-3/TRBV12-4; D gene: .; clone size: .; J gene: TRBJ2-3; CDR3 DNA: TGTGCCAGCAGTTCGGGACACTCTGATCGGTATTTT; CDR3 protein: CASSSGHSDRYF
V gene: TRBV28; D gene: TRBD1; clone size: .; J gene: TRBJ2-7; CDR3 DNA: TGTGCCAGCAGTCTAACCGGGACAGGAGCCTACGAGCAGTACTTC; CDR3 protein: CASSLTGTGAYEQYF
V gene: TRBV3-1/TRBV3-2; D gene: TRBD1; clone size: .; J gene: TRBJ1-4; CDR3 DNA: TGTGCCAGCAGCCCCTCCCCCGGACAGGGCTATGAAAAACTGTTTTTT; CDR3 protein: CASSPSPGQGYEKLFF
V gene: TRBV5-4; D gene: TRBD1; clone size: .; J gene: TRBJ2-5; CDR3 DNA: TGTGCCAGCAGCTTTAGAGGACAGGGCCACGAGACCCAGTACTTC; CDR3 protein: CASSFRGQGHETQYF
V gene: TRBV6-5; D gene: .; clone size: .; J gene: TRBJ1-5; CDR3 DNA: TGTGCCAGCAGGACCACAGGTTTCGATCAGCCCCAGCATTTT; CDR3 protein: CASRTTGFDQPQHF
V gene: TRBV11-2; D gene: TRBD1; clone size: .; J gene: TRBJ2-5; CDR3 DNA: TGTGCCAGCAGCTTGGGACAGAGACAAGAGACCCAGTACTTC; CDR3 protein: CASSLGQRQETQYF
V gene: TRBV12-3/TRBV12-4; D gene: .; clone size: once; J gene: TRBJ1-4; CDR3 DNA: TGTGCCAGCAGTTTGAGGGAATGGGAAAAACTGTTTTTT; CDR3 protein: CASSLREWEKLFF
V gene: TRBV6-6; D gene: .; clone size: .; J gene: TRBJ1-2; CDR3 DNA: TGTGCCAGCAGCCAACAGGGATACTATGGCTACACCTTC; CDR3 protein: CASSQQGYYGYTF
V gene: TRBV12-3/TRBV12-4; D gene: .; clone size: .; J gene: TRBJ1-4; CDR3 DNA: TGTGCCAGCACCCGCGCAGGCTGGGAAAAACTGTTTTTT; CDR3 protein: CASTRAGWEKLFF
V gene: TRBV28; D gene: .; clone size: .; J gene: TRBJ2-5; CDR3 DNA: TGTGCCAGCAGTTTAGAGCGGCGGGCTAAAGAGACCCAGTACTTC; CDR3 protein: CASSLERRAKETQYF
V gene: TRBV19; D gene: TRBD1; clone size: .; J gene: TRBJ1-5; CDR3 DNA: TGTGCCAGTAGTATTTGGACAGGGGGCCAGCCCCAGCATTTT; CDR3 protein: CASSIWTGGQPQHF
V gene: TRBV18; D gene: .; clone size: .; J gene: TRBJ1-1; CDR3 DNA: TGTGCCAGCTCACCTATAACAGGGAACACTGAAGCTTTCTTT; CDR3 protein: CASSPITGNTEAFF
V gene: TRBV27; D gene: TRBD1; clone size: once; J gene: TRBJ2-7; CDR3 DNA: TGTGCCAGCAGTATGAGACAGGGCTACGAGCAGTACTTC; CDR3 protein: CASSMRQGYEQYF
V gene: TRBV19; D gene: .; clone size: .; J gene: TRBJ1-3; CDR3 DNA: TGTGCCAGTAGTATGGGACACCGGAGCTCTGGAAACACCATATATTTT; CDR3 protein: CASSMGHRSSGNTIYF
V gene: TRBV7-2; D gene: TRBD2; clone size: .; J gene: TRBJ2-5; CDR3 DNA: TGTGCCAGCAGCTCGTCCGGGACTAGCGGGAGAGGAGAGACCCAGTACTTC; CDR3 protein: CASSSSGTSGRGETQYF
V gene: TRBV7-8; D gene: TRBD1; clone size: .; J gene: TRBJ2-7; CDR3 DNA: TGTGCCAGCAGCCCCGGTCGGACAGGGGGCTTTTTGACCGAGCAGTACTTC; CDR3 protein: CASSPGRTGGFLTEQYF
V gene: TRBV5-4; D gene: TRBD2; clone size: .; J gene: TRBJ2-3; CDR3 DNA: TGTGCCAGCAGCTTGGAGCGGGACAGCACAGATACGCAGTATTTT; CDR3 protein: CASSLERDSTDTQYF
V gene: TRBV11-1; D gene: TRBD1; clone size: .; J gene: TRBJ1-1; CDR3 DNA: TGTGCCAGCAGCCAGATACCGGGACAGGGGGCAAGAAGGGCTTTCTTT; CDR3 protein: CASSQIPGQGARRAFF
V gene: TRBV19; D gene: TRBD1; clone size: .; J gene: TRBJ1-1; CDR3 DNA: TGTGCCAGTAGTAAGGACAGGGTGGACACTGAAGCTTTCTTT; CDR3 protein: CASSKDRVDTEAFF
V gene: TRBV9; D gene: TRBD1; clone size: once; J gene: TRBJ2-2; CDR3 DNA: TGTGCCAGCAGCGGCTCCAGGGGGCGCCGGACCGGGGAGCTGTTTTTT; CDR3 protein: CASSGSRGRRTGELFF
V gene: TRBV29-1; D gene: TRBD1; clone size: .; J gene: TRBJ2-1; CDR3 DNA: TGCAGCGTTGAATATGGAGGACAGGGAAATGAGCAGTTCTTC; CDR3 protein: CSVEYGGQGNEQFF
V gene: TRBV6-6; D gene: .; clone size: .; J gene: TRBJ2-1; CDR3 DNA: TGTGCCAGCAGTAACCAGGGGTACAATGAGCAGTTCTTC; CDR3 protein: CASSNQGYNEQFF
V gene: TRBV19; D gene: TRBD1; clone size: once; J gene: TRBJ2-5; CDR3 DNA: TGTGCCAGTAGTCCGAGAGCCGGGACAGGGGAAGAGACCCAGTACTTC; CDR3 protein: CASSPRAGTGEETQYF
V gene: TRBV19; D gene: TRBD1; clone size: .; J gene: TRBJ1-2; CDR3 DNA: TGTGCCAGTAGTGTCGACAGGGTGAGTGGCTACACCTTC; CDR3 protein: CASSVDRVSGYTF
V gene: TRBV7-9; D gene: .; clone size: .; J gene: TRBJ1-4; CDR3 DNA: TGTGCCAGCAGCCTAACCGGGTTTTCGAATGAAAAACTGTTTTTT; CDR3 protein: CASSLTGFSNEKLFF
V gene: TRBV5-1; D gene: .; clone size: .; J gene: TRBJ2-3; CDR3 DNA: TGCGCCAGCAGCTTGGATCTGGGCGGGACGCAGTATTTT; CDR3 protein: CASSLDLGGTQYF
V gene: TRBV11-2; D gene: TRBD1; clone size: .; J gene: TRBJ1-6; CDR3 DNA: TGTGCCAGCAGCCCTCAGGGGGGATATAATTCACCCCTCCACTTT; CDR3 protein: CASSPQGGYNSPLHF
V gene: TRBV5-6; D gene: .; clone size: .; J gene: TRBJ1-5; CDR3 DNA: TGTGCCAGCAGCTTATTCGTGGACGGAGGGGAGCCCCAGCATTTT; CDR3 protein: CASSLFVDGGEPQHF
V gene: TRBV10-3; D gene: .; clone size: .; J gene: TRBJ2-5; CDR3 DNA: TGTGCCATCAGTGAGCCGAGGTGGCAGGGAGAGACCCAGTACTTC; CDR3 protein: CAISEPRWQGETQYF
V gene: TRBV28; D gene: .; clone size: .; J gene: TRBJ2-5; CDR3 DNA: TGTGCCAGCAGGACAGGCTTACAAGAGACCCAGTACTTC; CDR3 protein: CASRTGLQETQYF
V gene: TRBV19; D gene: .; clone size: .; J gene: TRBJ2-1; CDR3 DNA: TGTGCCAGTAGCCTTAGTGGGTTGACAGGTGAGCAGTTCTTC; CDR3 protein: CASSLSGLTGEQFF
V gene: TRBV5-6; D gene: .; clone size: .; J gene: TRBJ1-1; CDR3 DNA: TGTGCCAGCAGCTTGGACTCTTGGAACACTGAAGCTTTCTTT; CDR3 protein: CASSLDSWNTEAFF
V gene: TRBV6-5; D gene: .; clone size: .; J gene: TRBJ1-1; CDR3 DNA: TGTGCCAGCCGTTTAACAGGAAACATGAACACTGAAGCTTTCTTT; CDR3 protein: CASRLTGNMNTEAFF
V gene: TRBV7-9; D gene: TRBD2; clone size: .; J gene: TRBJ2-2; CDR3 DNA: TGTGCCAGCAGCTTAGCGCGGCTAGCGGGCACCGGGGAGCTGTTTTTT; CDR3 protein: CASSLARLAGTGELFF
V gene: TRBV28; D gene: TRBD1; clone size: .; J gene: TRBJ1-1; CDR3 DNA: TGTGCCAGCAGTATTTCGGGACAGGGGAACACTGAAGCTTTCTTT; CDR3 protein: CASSISGQGNTEAFF
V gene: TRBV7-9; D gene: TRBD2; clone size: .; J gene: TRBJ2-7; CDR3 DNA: TGTGCCAGCAGTGAAGGGCGGGAGGGCCCCGAGCAGTACTTC; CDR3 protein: CASSEGREGPEQYF
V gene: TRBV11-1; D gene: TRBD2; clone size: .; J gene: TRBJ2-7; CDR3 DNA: TGTGCCAGCAGCCGGACTAGCGGGAAGACTGGATCATTC; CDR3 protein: CASSRTSGKTGSF